This TCR beta chain was retrieved from a study of T cells after posttransplantation cyclophosphamide. Overall study findings and caveats: Blood and skin or GI T cell repertoires showed limited TRB overlap. Later blood repertoires were often dominated by clones from the donor CD8+ memory compartment.

Busulfan-fludarabine conditioning, marrow transplant, and cyclophosphamide on days +3 and +4 were administered. As to this clone: Its matching antigen is unknown.

The table came from immunoSEQ multiplex PCR; TCRdb's copy has only in-frame clones and leaves some out. The sample lists 30,000 to 45,000 clones; about three quarters were seen once. This CDR3 has 19 residues. J was trimmed by 5 bases and V by 3 bases; bases with no gene match: 14. Looked up from germline, CDR1 is MNHNS and CDR2 is SASEGT. The TCR sequence derives from a female patient aged 40-49 years who received an allogeneic stem cell transplant from a related donor, was CMV-positive, and had no GVHD. Some of the T cells may derive from the graft donor. Here the sequenced sample was CD4+ T cells sorted from blood, taken roughly 1,900 days after a stem cell transplant with posttransplant cyclophosphamide. The chain joins TRBV6-1 to TRBJ2-2, with 11 nucleotides matching TRBD2. CDR3 sequence reads: CASSDPRLAGQPRTGELFF. CDR3 sequence (DNA): TGTGCCAGCAGTGATCCCCGACTAGCGGGGCAGCCCCGTACCGGGGAGCTGTTTTTT.